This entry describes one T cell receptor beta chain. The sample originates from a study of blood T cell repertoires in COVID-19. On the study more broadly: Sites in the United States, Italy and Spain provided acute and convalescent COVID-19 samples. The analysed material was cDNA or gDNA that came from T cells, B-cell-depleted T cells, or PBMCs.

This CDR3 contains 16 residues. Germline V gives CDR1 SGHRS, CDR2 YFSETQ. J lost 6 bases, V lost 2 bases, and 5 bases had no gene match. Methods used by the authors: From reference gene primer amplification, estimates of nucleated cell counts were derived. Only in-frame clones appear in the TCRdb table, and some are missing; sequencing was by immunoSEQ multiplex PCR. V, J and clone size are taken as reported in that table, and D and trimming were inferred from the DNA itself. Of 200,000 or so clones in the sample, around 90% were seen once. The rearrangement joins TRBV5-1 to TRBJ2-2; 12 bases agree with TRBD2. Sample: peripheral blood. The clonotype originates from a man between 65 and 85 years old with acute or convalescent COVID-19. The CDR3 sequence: CASSFRTSGRPGELFF. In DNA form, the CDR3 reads TGCGCCAGCAGCTTCCGAACTAGCGGGAGGCCCGGGGAGCTGTTTTTT.